The 16 T cell receptor beta chains reported below all come from one sample, sequenced in a study of blood T cell repertoires in COVID-19. Sequencing used immunoSEQ multiplex PCR; TCRdb keeps in-frame clones, though not all of them. The sample lists hundreds of thousands of clones; approximately 82% were seen once. Sequences were obtained from PBMCs or T cells enriched from blood (not recorded which). The receptors stem from a man aged 35-49 years who had been exposed to COVID-19.

This clone was counted a single time. V is TRBV5-5 and J is TRBJ2-3, with 12 bases fitting TRBD2. Germline V gene data show CDR1 as SGHKS and CDR2 as YYEKEE (reference sequence). This CDR3 has 16 amino acids. V lost 4 bases, J lost 0 bases, and 3 bases stayed unmatched. The CDR3: CASSPTSGGSTDTQYF. CDR3 nucleotides: TGTGCCAGCAGCCCGACTAGCGGGGGCAGCACAGATACGCAGTATTTT.

This sequence joins TRBV12-3 or TRBV12-4 and TRBJ1-1; no firm D call. This CDR3 is built from 11 residues. V dropped 6 bases and J dropped 4 bases, with 6 bases sitting between them. The CDR3 protein is CASRRSTEAFF. CDR3 sequence (DNA): TGTGCCAGCAGACGGAGCACTGAAGCTTTCTTT.

Only a few counts were recorded for this clone. The genes are TRBV24-1 and TRBJ2-3; 8 bases fit TRBD2. The CDR3 sequence is 15 residues long. Germline V gene sequence: CDR1 KGHDR, CDR2 SFDVKD. The V gene end was trimmed by 9 bases and the J gene end by 1 base; junction bases not matched to a gene: 8. The CDR3 DNA is TGTGCCACCTCCCCCACAGCGGGAGGCACAGATACGCAGTATTTT. Protein: CATSPTAGGTDTQYF.

This CDR3 is CASSLLTGGGYNEQFF. The CDR3 region has the DNA TGTGCCAGCAGTCTACTGACAGGGGGAGGGTACAATGAGCAGTTCTTC. J is TRBJ2-1 and V is TRBV27, with TRBD1 matching over 9 bases. The CDR3 is 16 amino acids. V lost 5 bases, J lost 4 bases, and 9 bases stayed unmatched. Germline V gene lookup returns CDR1 MNHEY and CDR2 SMNVEV (reference sequence).

This clone occurred a few times. The CDR3 bases are TGTGCCAGCAGCTTAGAAGCGACTAGCGGCGAGCAGTACTTC. It codes for CASSLEATSGEQYF. This chain connects TRBV7-9 to TRBJ2-7, with 9 bases lining up with TRBD2. Looked up from germline, CDR1 is SEHNR and CDR2 is FQNEAQ (reference sequence). With 1 base clipped from V and 6 bases from J, the junction kept 4 bases outside the gene matches. This CDR3 spans 14 amino acids.

This sequence joins TRBV5-1 and TRBJ1-2, with a possible D match to TRBD1 (6 bases). V shed 0 bases and J shed 8 bases, with 14 bases lying between them. Germline loops: CDR1 SGHRS, CDR2 YFSETQ. The CDR3 extends over 14 amino acids. The CDR3 DNA reads as TGCGCCAGCAGCTTGGAGGTAGGGGGAAGCGGCTACACCTTC. Amino acid sequence: CASSLEVGGSGYTF.

The genes are TRBV4-1 and TRBJ1-4; weak D call: TRBD1 (6 bases). V gave up 1 base and J gave up 4 bases, with 13 bases separating them. Germline V gene data show CDR1 as MGHRA and CDR2 as YSYEKL. This CDR3 region has 16 residues. The DNA of the CDR3 is TGCGCCAGCAGCCAAGGGAGGACAGCCAATAATGAAAAACTGTTTTTT. It yields the protein CASSQGRTANNEKLFF.

This clone was recorded a few times. The chain has TRBV7-8 and TRBJ1-1; no clear D. V was trimmed by 2 bases and J by 2 bases, leaving 9 bases between them. From germline, CDR1 is SGHVS and CDR2 FQNEAQ. The CDR3 is 14 residues long. CDR3 loop: CASSLFTVNTEAFF. As DNA, the CDR3 is TGTGCCAGCAGCTTATTTACAGTCAACACTGAAGCTTTCTTT.

The chain joins TRBV29-1 to TRBJ2-1; tentative D call: TRBD1 (6 bases). The CDR3 consists of 12 residues. Germline assignment: CDR1 SQVTM and CDR2 ANQGSEA. The V end lost 7 bases, the J end lost 4 bases, and 11 bases lay between the germline ends. Here the CDR3 reads CSGQALYNEQFF. CDR3 nucleotide sequence: TGCAGCGGACAGGCCCTATACAATGAGCAGTTCTTC.

This chain connects TRBV9 to TRBJ2-1; 7 bases are a match to TRBD1. The germline CDR1 and CDR2 sequences are SGDLS and YYNGEE. V trimming: 2 bases; J trimming: 4 bases; junction bases outside the gene matches: 0. The CDR3 length is 13 residues. The CDR3 spells CASSVDRYNEQFF. The CDR3 DNA follows: TGTGCCAGCAGCGTGGACAGGTACAATGAGCAGTTCTTC. The full variable domain, rest sourced from reference TRBV9 and TRBJ2-1, is DSGVTQTPKHLITATGQRVTLRCSPRSGDLSVYWYQQSLDQGLQFLIQYYNGEERAKGNILERFSAQQFPDLHSELNLSSLELGDSALYFCASSVDRYNEQFFGPGTRLTVL.

This clone has more than one count but fewer than ten. The V gene is TRBV5-1, the J gene TRBJ1-1; no reliable D call. V dropped 2 bases and J dropped 7 bases, with 9 bases sitting between them. The CDR3 consists of 12 residues. Per germline, CDR1 SGHRS and CDR2 YFSETQ. CDR3 bases: TGCGCCAGCAGCTTCATCGGTAGTGAAGCTTTCTTT. Translation: CASSFIGSEAFF.

The J gene is TRBJ1-2, the V gene TRBV4-1, with 8 bases fitting TRBD1. V lost 0 bases and J lost 7; bases outside the gene matches: 13. The CDR3 runs 17 residues. Germline V lookup: CDR1 MGHRA, CDR2 YSYEKL. The CDR3 coding sequence is TGCGCCAGCAGCCAAGAGTACAGGGGGGTTTCTTTGCGTGGCTACACCTTC. Its protein product is CASSQEYRGVSLRGYTF.

This clone appeared once. The chain links TRBV6-6 to TRBJ1-3; D unresolved. The CDR3 has 14 residues. Germline loops: CDR1 MNHNY, CDR2 SVGAGI (reference sequence). V shed 6 bases and J shed 4 bases, with 13 bases lying between them. CDR3 residues: CASRMGGKGNTIYF. The CDR3 DNA sequence: TGTGCCAGCAGGATGGGAGGGAAAGGAAACACCATATATTTT.

The chain combines TRBV7-9 with TRBJ2-5, with D uncertain. The CDR3 has 12 residues. Germline CDR1 SEHNR, CDR2 FQNEAQ (reference sequence). V lost 5 bases and J lost 4, with 8 bases in between. Written as DNA, the CDR3 is TGTGCCAGCAGCCTCGACATAGAGACCCAGTACTTC. This gives the protein CASSLDIETQYF.

The rearrangement joins TRBV7-9 to TRBJ2-5; maybe TRBD2 (5 bases). Germline V gene sequence: CDR1 SEHNR, CDR2 FQNEAQ (reference sequence). V lost 6 bases and J lost 1, with 9 bases in between. CDR3 length: 13 residues. Here the CDR3 DNA reads TGTGCCAGCAGACGGGAAATCCAAGAGACCCAGTACTTC. Its protein product is CASRREIQETQYF. Looking up the rest from reference TRBV7-9 and TRBJ2-5 gives the full variable domain: DTGVSQNPRHKITKRGQNVTFRCDPISEHNRLYWYRQTLGQGPEFLTYFQNEAQLEKSRLLSDRFSAERPKGSFSTLEIQRTEQGDSAMYLCASRREIQETQYFGPGTRLLVL.

In the case of this clone: A read error may produce the germline difference seen at one junction end. The J gene is TRBJ2-1, the V gene TRBV7-7; D is perhaps TRBD1 (5 bases). Germline CDR1 and CDR2: SSHAT and FNYEAQ (reference sequence). The CDR3 is made up of 13 amino acids. CDR3 DNA: TGTGCTAGCAGCTTGCTTCAGGGAACTGAGCAGTTCTTC. This translates into CASSLLQGTEQFF.